The clone carrying this TCR beta chain was found once. As yet, its antigen is unknown. RNA transcripts served as the template for amplifying TCR beta CDR3 regions. In the first-round RT-PCR of the TCR CDR3, the HTBI primer set was used. TCRdb called the multiplex PCR reads again in MiXCR, with one record for every CDR3 protein. The sample lists some 620,000 distinct CDR3 sequences, 15% to 20% seen once, with 3.8% in the top ten. This record comes from a study of T cells in Graves' hyperthyroidism and ophthalmopathy. Broader study findings: Appearing also in blood were most of the thyroid clonotypes expanded above 0.001. Prediction of ophthalmopathy progression came a median 6.5 months pre-onset.

This CDR3 region has 14 residues. CDR1 is KGHDR, CDR2 SFDVKD, per germline. V was clipped by 6 bases and J by 3 bases; unmatched bases: 7. A lack of ophthalmopathy progression within 18 months defined stable Graves' hyperthyroidism. Patients were aged 18 to 65, had disease duration under 2 months, and had newly diagnosed hyperthyroidism. The TCR comes from a woman aged 25 to 39 with Graves' hyperthyroidism. Sequenced material: blood. This chain joins TRBV24-1 and TRBJ2-7; 7 bases line up with TRBD1. The CDR3 loop is CATSSAGTDYEQYF. CDR3 nucleotides: TGTGCCACCAGTTCCGCCGGGACAGACTACGAGCAGTACTTC.